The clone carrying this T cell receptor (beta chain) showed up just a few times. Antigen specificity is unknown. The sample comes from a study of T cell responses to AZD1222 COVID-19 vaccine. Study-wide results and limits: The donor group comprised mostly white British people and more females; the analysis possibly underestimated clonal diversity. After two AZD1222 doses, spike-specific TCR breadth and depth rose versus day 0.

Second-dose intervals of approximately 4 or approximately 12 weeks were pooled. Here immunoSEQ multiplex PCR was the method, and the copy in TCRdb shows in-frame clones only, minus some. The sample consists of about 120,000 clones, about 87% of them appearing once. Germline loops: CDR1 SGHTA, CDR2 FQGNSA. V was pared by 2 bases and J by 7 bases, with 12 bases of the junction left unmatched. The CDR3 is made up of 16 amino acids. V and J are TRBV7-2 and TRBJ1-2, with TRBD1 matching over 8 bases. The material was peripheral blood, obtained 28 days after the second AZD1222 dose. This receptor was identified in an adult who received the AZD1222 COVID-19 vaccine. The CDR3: CASSLWPGQAASGYTF. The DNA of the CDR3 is TGTGCCAGCAGCTTATGGCCGGGACAGGCAGCGTCTGGCTACACCTTC. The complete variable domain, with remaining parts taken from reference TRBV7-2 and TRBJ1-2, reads GAGVSQSPSNKVTEKGKDVELRCDPISGHTALYWYRQSLGQGLEFLIYFQGNSAPDKSGLPSDRFSAERTGGSVSTLTIQRTQQEDSAVYLCASSLWPGQAASGYTFGSGTRLTVV.